Below are 10 T cell receptor beta chains sequenced from a single sample in a study of T cell repertoires in cytomegalovirus infection. TCRdb itself ran the reads through MiXCR, one entry per CDR3 protein. The sample records approximately 1,000,000 distinct CDR3 sequences, less than 40% being singletons. These receptors' targets are unknown. Sequencing was performed on cultured CD8+ T cells from PBMCs, taken from culture after CMV antigen stimulation. These TCRs come from a human donor in good health (CMV status not recorded). Some clones in this sample may be carry-over from other donors' samples.

This clonotype was recorded only once. V gene TRBV19 combines with J gene TRBJ1-1; D remains unclear. CDR1 and CDR2 from the germline V gene are LNHDA and SQIVND (reference sequence). The CDR3 runs to 15 residues. V lost 4 bases to trimming and J lost 1 base, with 13 bases between them. CDR3 sequence (DNA): TGTGCCAGTAGTACCCCTCGAAGTAAGAACACTGAAGCTTTCTTT. Translated, it gives CASSTPRSKNTEAFF.

The V and J genes are TRBV7-9 and TRBJ1-6; D remains unclear. There are 14 residues in the CDR3. Trimming took off 10 bases at V and 4 bases at J, with 14 bases between the two ends. Looked up from germline, CDR1 is SEHNR and CDR2 is FQNEAQ (reference sequence). CDR3 bases: TGTGCCACCTCCGGTTGGGATTATAATTCACCCCTCCACTTT. Translated: CATSGWDYNSPLHF.

This clonotype showed up just a few times. The chain combines TRBV3-1 with TRBJ2-3; D uncertain. This CDR3 has 13 residues. CDR1 and CDR2 (germline): LGHDT, YNNKEL (reference sequence). V shed 2 bases and J shed 5 bases, with 8 bases lying between them. The CDR3 sequence is CASSQIPGDTQYF. As DNA, the CDR3 is TGTGCCAGCAGCCAAATTCCCGGAGATACGCAGTATTTT.

This clonotype appeared once. This sequence joins TRBV27 and TRBJ2-1; 7 bases match TRBD2. V was pared by 5 bases and J by 8 bases, with 15 bases of the junction left unmatched. Germline CDR1 and CDR2: MNHEY and SMNVEV (reference sequence). The CDR3 sequence is 16 residues long. CDR3 DNA sequence: TGTGCCAGCAGTCCCGCCGGCGGGGGAAGTGGAGATGAGCAGTTCTTC. Translated: CASSPAGGGSGDEQFF.

This clonotype was picked up many times. The V gene is TRBV7-8, the J gene TRBJ1-1; 11 bases fit TRBD1. The CDR3 is 14 amino acids. J lost 1 base, V lost 6 bases, and 1 base had no gene match. In germline, CDR1 is SGHVS, CDR2 FQNEAQ. CDR3 in DNA: TGTGCCAGCAGGGGGACAGGGGGGAACACTGAAGCTTTCTTT. Its protein product is CASRGTGGNTEAFF.

This chain links TRBV7-9 with TRBJ2-5; tentative D call: TRBD2 (7 bases). V gave up 9 bases and J gave up 1 base, with 15 bases separating them. CDR1 is SEHNR and CDR2 is FQNEAQ in the germline V gene (reference sequence). This CDR3 contains 14 residues. The CDR3 bases are TGTGCCAGTCGGGCGGGGGACATCCAAGAGACCCAGTACTTC. This encodes CASRAGDIQETQYF.

This clonotype was observed at least ten times. The chain combines TRBV12-3 or TRBV12-4 with TRBJ1-3; D call uncertain. Trimming removed 6 bases at V and 0 bases at J, with 12 bases between. The CDR3 runs to 15 residues. CDR3 bases: TGTGCCAGCAGAGCCAATACTTACTCTGGAAACACCATATATTTT. Translation gives CASRANTYSGNTIYF.

In the case of this clonotype: With a much larger clone just one base away, this may be a read error. The CDR3: CSVAQGAYDSPLHF. The CDR3 bases are TGCAGCGTCGCACAGGGGGCCTATGATTCACCCCTCCACTTT. This chain uses TRBV29-1 with TRBJ1-6, with 9 positions matching TRBD1. CDR1 SQVTM and CDR2 ANQGSEA come from the germline V gene. The CDR3 is 14 amino acids.

This clonotype has a handful of counts. V usage is TRBV19 and J usage is TRBJ2-1, with 7 bases fitting TRBD1. Germline CDR1 LNHDA, CDR2 SQIVND (reference sequence). The junction had 6 bases not matched to a gene; V was cut back by 7 bases and J by 3 bases. This CDR3 region has 14 residues. The CDR3 region is CASTPTGVYNEQFF. The CDR3 coding sequence is TGTGCCAGTACGCCCACAGGGGTCTACAATGAGCAGTTCTTC.

This clonotype showed up just a few times. V gene TRBV7-2 combines with J gene TRBJ1-4; weak D call: TRBD1 (6 bases). The germline V gene encodes CDR1 SGHTA and CDR2 FQGNSA. The CDR3 extends over 16 amino acids. Trimming left V 4 bases short and J 12 bases short, with 24 bases between. The CDR3 DNA reads as TGTGCCAGCAGCTCCTCCGTGGGGGCAAGAATCGGGGAACTGTTTTTT. This encodes CASSSSVGARIGELFF.